The 15 T cell receptor beta chains in this list originate from one sample, sequenced in a study of cytomegalovirus exposure and HLA in healthy donors. The repertoire was sequenced with immunoSEQ multiplex PCR; TCRdb's copy has only in-frame clones and lacks some. The sample holds about 360,000 clones, just over 85% seen once. Sequenced material: PBMCs. These receptors all come from a young woman in good health and CMV-seronegative.

This clone came up a few times. This chain connects TRBV5-1 to TRBJ2-7; D remains unclear. Trimming pared 3 bases from V and 5 bases from J, leaving 15 bases between. The CDR3 runs to 14 residues. Germline V gene sequence: CDR1 SGHRS, CDR2 YFSETQ. For the CDR3, the DNA is TGCGCCAGCAGCTCCGAGTTATCGACACACGAGCAGTACTTC. Its protein product is CASSSELSTHEQYF.

This clone was seen just once. The CDR3 sequence is CAWSVFGTGDTEAFF. The CDR3 DNA reads as TGTGCCTGGAGTGTATTCGGGACAGGGGACACTGAAGCTTTCTTT. This chain joins TRBV30 and TRBJ1-1, with 10 bases fitting TRBD1. CDR3 size: 15 residues. Germline CDR1 is GTSNPN and CDR2 is SVGIG (reference sequence). Losses at the gene ends were 0 bases for V and 3 bases for J; bases not matched to a gene: 4.

The J gene is TRBJ2-7, the V gene TRBV18; 13 bases match TRBD2. Trimming removed 3 bases from V and 3 bases from J; junction bases left unmatched: 8. The V gene's germline CDR1 is KGHSH and CDR2 LQKENI. The CDR3 has 17 amino acids. CDR3 bases: TGTGCCAGCTCACCCACCGGGACTAGCGGGGCTATCTACGAGCAGTACTTC. The encoded protein is CASSPTGTSGAIYEQYF.

This clone was detected only once. J is TRBJ2-2 and V is TRBV7-9; TRBD2 might be the D (6 bases). Trimming removed 5 bases from V and 7 bases from J, with 11 bases in between. The CDR3 loop spans 13 amino acids. Germline V gene sequence: CDR1 SEHNR, CDR2 FQNEAQ (reference sequence). DNA of the CDR3: TGTGCCAGCAGCCCAAACGGGGGCGGGGAGCTGTTTTTT. Translating gives CASSPNGGGELFF.

The chain recombines TRBV9 with TRBJ1-4; D is possibly TRBD1 (6 bases). Germline-derived CDR1 and CDR2 are SGDLS and YYNGEE. Trimming took 0 bases from V and 8 from J, leaving 14 bases between them. This CDR3 is built from 15 residues. The CDR3 here is CASSVDQGRGEKLFF. The CDR3 nucleotides read TGTGCCAGCAGCGTAGATCAGGGGCGAGGAGAAAAACTGTTTTTT.

This chain links TRBV29-1 with TRBJ2-4, with 15 bases identical to TRBD2. CDR1 is SQVTM and CDR2 is ANQGSEA in the germline V gene. After removal of 6 bases from V and 3 bases from J, the junction contained 9 bases not matched to a gene. The CDR3 loop spans 17 amino acids. CDR3 amino acids: CSVPGTSGRKGKNIQYF. The CDR3 nucleotides read TGCAGCGTCCCAGGGACTAGCGGGAGGAAGGGCAAAAACATTCAGTACTTC.

J is TRBJ2-1 and V is TRBV13; 7 nucleotides align to TRBD2. Germline assignment: CDR1 PRHDT and CDR2 FYEKMQ (reference sequence). Trimming cost V 3 bases and J 4 bases; bases outside gene matches: 3. The CDR3 runs to 14 residues. CDR3 residues: CASSFPSGYNEQFF. The CDR3 nucleotides read TGTGCCAGCAGCTTCCCTAGCGGATACAATGAGCAGTTCTTC.

The gene calls are TRBV7-8 and TRBJ1-5; D gene ambiguous. Per the germline V gene, CDR1 is SGHVS and CDR2 is FQNEAQ. Trimming removed 2 bases from V and 6 bases from J, with 11 bases in between. The CDR3 runs 14 residues. In DNA form, the CDR3 reads TGTGCCAGCAGCTTATGGAGGACGTTTCAGCCCCAGCATTTT. It specifies CASSLWRTFQPQHF.

The genes are TRBV25-1 and TRBJ1-1; D is ambiguous. V shed 0 bases and J shed 6 bases, with 11 bases lying between them. CDR1 is MGHDK, CDR2 SYGVNS, per germline. The CDR3 runs 14 residues. The CDR3 DNA follows: TGTGCCAGCAGTGAATATCACGCACGGTCTGAAGCTTTCTTT. Residues: CASSEYHARSEAFF.

This clone was seen a handful of times. The chain links TRBV5-1 to TRBJ1-1; 8 nucleotides align to TRBD1. Germline assignment: CDR1 SGHRS and CDR2 YFSETQ. The CDR3 is made up of 12 amino acids. J was trimmed by 6 bases and V by 3 bases; bases with no gene match: 1. In nucleotides, the CDR3 is TGCGCCAGCAGCTCGGACAGGGCTGAAGCTTTCTTT. It is translated as CASSSDRAEAFF.

The V gene is TRBV9, the J gene TRBJ2-1, with a possible D match to TRBD1 (6 bases). The CDR3 runs 16 residues. Germline CDR1 reads SGDLS; CDR2 reads YYNGEE. Trimming removed 3 bases from V and 1 base from J, with 14 bases in between. The CDR3 here is CASSARNRASYNEQFF. CDR3 nucleotide sequence: TGTGCCAGCAGCGCAAGGAACAGGGCGTCCTACAATGAGCAGTTCTTC.

The chain is built from TRBV5-1 and TRBJ2-7; 8 bases are shared with TRBD1. V lost 1 base to trimming and J lost 3 bases; unmatched junction nucleotides: 3. The CDR3 is 14 residues long. Per germline, CDR1 SGHRS and CDR2 YFSETQ. CDR3 loop: CASSLTGGRYEQYF. The DNA of the CDR3 is TGCGCCAGCAGCTTGACAGGGGGTCGCTACGAGCAGTACTTC.

The chain couples TRBV30 to TRBJ1-2; 9 bases align to TRBD1. The length of the CDR3 is 18 residues. J gave up 8 bases and V 4 bases, and 23 bases lay outside the gene matches. Germline loops: CDR1 GTSNPN, CDR2 SVGIG (reference sequence). The CDR3 DNA reads TGTGCCTGGAACCTCAATGTTATCGCCGTTCGGGACAGGGAAGGCTACACCTTC. Residues: CAWNLNVIAVRDREGYTF.

The chain combines TRBV7-3 with TRBJ2-7; weak D call: TRBD2 (6 bases). CDR1 and CDR2 (germline): SGHTA, FQGTGA. There are 14 residues in the CDR3. V was shortened by 5 bases and J by 0 bases, with 11 bases between the two germline ends. The CDR3 region is CASSPGLHSYEQYF. In DNA, the CDR3 is TGTGCCAGCAGCCCAGGACTACACTCCTACGAGCAGTACTTC. The whole variable domain, filled in from reference TRBV7-3 and TRBJ2-7, reads GAGVSQTPSNKVTEKGKYVELRCDPISGHTALYWYRQSLGQGPEFLIYFQGTGAADDSGLPNDRFFAVRPEGSVSTLKIQRTERGDSAVYLCASSPGLHSYEQYFGPGTRLTVT.

The CDR3 coding sequence is TGTGCCAGCAGACCTCCCGGGACAGTCGCGTTGGATGGCTACACCTTC. Protein sequence: CASRPPGTVALDGYTF. The chain joins TRBV28 to TRBJ1-2; TRBD1 aligns across 7 bases. CDR1 is MDHEN and CDR2 is SYDVKM in the germline V gene. V lost 6 bases to trimming and J lost 6 bases; unmatched junction nucleotides: 16. The CDR3 extends over 16 amino acids.